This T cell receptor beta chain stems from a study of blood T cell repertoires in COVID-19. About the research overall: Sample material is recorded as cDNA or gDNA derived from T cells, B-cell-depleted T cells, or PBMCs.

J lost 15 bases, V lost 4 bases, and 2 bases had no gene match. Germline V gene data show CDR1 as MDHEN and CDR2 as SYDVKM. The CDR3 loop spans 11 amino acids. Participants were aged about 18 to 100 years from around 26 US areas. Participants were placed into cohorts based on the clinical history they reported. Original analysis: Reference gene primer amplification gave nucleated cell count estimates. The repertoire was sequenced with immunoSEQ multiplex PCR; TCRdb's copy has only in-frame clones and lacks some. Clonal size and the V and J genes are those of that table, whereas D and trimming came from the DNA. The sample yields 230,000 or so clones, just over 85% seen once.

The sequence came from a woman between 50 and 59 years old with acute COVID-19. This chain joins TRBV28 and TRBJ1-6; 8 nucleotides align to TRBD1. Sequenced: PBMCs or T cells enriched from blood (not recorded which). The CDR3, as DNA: TGTGCCAGCAGTTACGGACAGGGCCTCCACTTT. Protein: CASSYGQGLHF.